A selection of T cell receptor beta chains follows, all from one sample in a study of radiotherapy plus CTLA-4 blockade in lung cancer. Measured with immunoSEQ multiplex PCR; TCRdb has only the in-frame clones, and not every one. This table holds fewer than 100,000 clones, 84% found once. The source material was peripheral blood, sampled from a patient treated with radiotherapy plus ipilimumab. The receptors derive from a human donor with non-small cell lung cancer who had stable disease on radiotherapy plus ipilimumab. Each CDR3 is given with its conserved first and last residue. Fields, in order: J gene, D gene, CDR3 length, clone size, V gene, CDR3 DNA, CDR3 protein. D genes are given only for firm matches. Clone size is given for some rows only: seen once, a few or many times, or a class if the clone is expanded.

TRBJ2-5 | NA | 13 | NA | TRBV9 | TGTGCCAGCACCACCCAGGGTGAGGAGACCCAGTACTTC | CASTTQGEETQYF
TRBJ2-7 | TRBD1 | 15 | NA | TRBV23-1 | TGCGCCAGCAGTCCAATAGCAGGGGGTGTCGACGAGCAGTACTTC | CASSPIAGGVDEQYF
TRBJ2-1 | NA | 16 | NA | TRBV5-1 | TGCGCCAGCAGCTTGTTTCCGGTCAGCTCCTACAATGAGCAGTTCTTC | CASSLFPVSSYNEQFF
TRBJ1-6 | NA | 15 | few | TRBV5-4 | TGTGCCAGCAGCTCTCGACGGGAACATAATTCACCCCTCCACTTT | CASSSRREHNSPLHF
TRBJ1-5 | NA | 14 | NA | TRBV27 | TGTGCCAGGGCATTGGTCCATAGCAATCAGCCCCAGCATTTT | CARALVHSNQPQHF
TRBJ2-1 | NA | 13 | NA | TRBV19 | TGTGCCAGTAGTAAAGGGAGCAGCGGTGAGCAGTTCTTC | CASSKGSSGEQFF
TRBJ1-2 | TRBD1 | 16 | NA | TRBV7-2 | TGTGCCAGCAGCTTAGGGGGGACAGGGGGCGCTCAGGGCTACACCTTC | CASSLGGTGGAQGYTF
TRBJ1-1 | NA | 14 | NA | TRBV5-1 | TGCGCCAGCAGCTTGCGGCAGTCGAACACTGAAGCTTTCTTT | CASSLRQSNTEAFF
TRBJ2-7 | TRBD2 | 16 | once | TRBV7-2 | TGTGCCAGCAGCTTAGGAGGAGCCGGGAGGAAGAACGAGCAGTACTTC | CASSLGGAGRKNEQYF
TRBJ2-5 | NA | 14 | few | TRBV5-3 | TGTGCCAGAAGCTTGGCCAGAACTGGAGAGACCCAGTACTTC | CARSLARTGETQYF
TRBJ1-2 | NA | 14 | NA | TRBV6-1 | TGTGCCAGCAGTGTCGGAGAGGGGAGCTATGGCTACACCTTC | CASSVGEGSYGYTF
TRBJ2-5 | NA | 14 | NA | TRBV5-1 | TGCGCCAGCAGCTTGGGGGGCGGCGGAGAGACCCAGTACTTC | CASSLGGGGETQYF
TRBJ2-5 | TRBD2 | 16 | NA | TRBV28 | TGTGCCAGCAGCCCCCCAACGCGGGGGGGCCGGGAGACCCAGTACTTC | CASSPPTRGGRETQYF
TRBJ1-1 | NA | 12 | NA | TRBV11-3 | TGTGCCAGCAGCTTAGCGCAGGGTGAAGCTTTCTTT | CASSLAQGEAFF
TRBJ2-7 | NA | 14 | NA | TRBV27 | TGTGCCAGCAGTTTAAAAGGGATGGGGAACGAGCAGTACTTC | CASSLKGMGNEQYF
TRBJ2-7 | NA | 14 | NA | TRBV6-5 | TGTGCCAGCCCTCATGGGACCAACAACTACGAGCAGTACTTC | CASPHGTNNYEQYF
TRBJ2-3 | NA | 13 | once | TRBV5-4 | TGTGCCAGCAGCCTCCCCCGGACAGATACGCAGTATTTT | CASSLPRTDTQYF
TRBJ1-6 | TRBD1 | 15 | NA | TRBV7-2 | TGTGCCAGCAGCAGGGACAGGGTGGAGCTTTCACCCCTCCACTTT | CASSRDRVELSPLHF
TRBJ1-6 | NA | 14 | NA | TRBV11-2 | TGTGCCAGCAGCGTCGGGGCTTCCTCTTCACCCCTCCACTTT | CASSVGASSSPLHF
TRBJ1-1 | NA | 17 | NA | TRBV28 | TGTGCCAGCAGTTTAATATTGGTCTCTAGGGGCAGCACTGAAGCTTTCTTT | CASSLILVSRGSTEAFF
TRBJ2-7 | NA | 13 | NA | TRBV5-1 | TGCGCCAGCAGCCCGGACAGACCCTACGAGCAGTACTTC | CASSPDRPYEQYF
TRBJ2-7 | NA | 16 | NA | TRBV5-1 | TGCGCCAGCAGTCCCGATCCGGGACATAAAGATTACGAGCAGTACTTC | CASSPDPGHKDYEQYF
TRBJ2-3 | NA | 16 | NA | TRBV7-9 | TGTGCCAGCAGCTTAGTGGCAGTTATACCCACAGATACGCAGTATTTT | CASSLVAVIPTDTQYF
TRBJ2-5 | TRBD2 | 16 | few | TRBV5-6 | TGTGCCAGCAAGGGAGCGGGGGGGCCTACGCGGGAGACCCAGTACTTC | CASKGAGGPTRETQYF
TRBJ1-5 | NA | 15 | NA | TRBV5-6 | TGTGCCAGCAGCTTGTATGTACAGGGAGGACAGCCCCAGCATTTT | CASSLYVQGGQPQHF
TRBJ1-4 | NA | 15 | NA | TRBV5-1 | TGCGCCAGCAGCTTGACAGGCACACTTAATGAAAAACTGTTTTTT | CASSLTGTLNEKLFF
TRBJ2-7 | TRBD1 | 15 | NA | TRBV7-3 | TGTGCCAGCAGCTCCGGGACAGGCTATTCCTACGAGCAGTACTTC | CASSSGTGYSYEQYF
TRBJ2-1 | NA | 15 | NA | TRBV6-4 | TGTGCCAGCAGTGCAGGTTATAGCTTGGTCAATGAGCAGTTCTTC | CASSAGYSLVNEQFF
TRBJ2-3 | TRBD1 | 19 | NA | TRBV27 | TGTGCCAGCAGTTTATCGTGGGACAGGGGCCGGGGGGGCACAGATACGCAGTATTTT | CASSLSWDRGRGGTDTQYF
TRBJ2-6 | NA | 18 | few | TRBV11-3 | TGTGCCAGCAGCAGACGGCCGATCTCGACAAGTCGGGCCAACGTCCTGACTTTC | CASSRRPISTSRANVLTF
TRBJ2-7 | TRBD2 | 15 | NA | TRBV27 | TGTGCCAGCAGTGCCACTAGCGGGAGACAATACGAGCAGTACTTC | CASSATSGRQYEQYF
TRBJ2-3 | TRBD1 | 14 | NA | TRBV5-4 | TGTGCCAGCAGCCGGACAGGGGGCACAGATACGCAGTATTTT | CASSRTGGTDTQYF
TRBJ2-2 | NA | 14 | once | TRBV19 | TGTGCCAGTAGGGTAGCGGCGAACACCGGGGAGCTGTTTTTT | CASRVAANTGELFF
TRBJ2-5 | NA | 13 | once | TRBV27 | TGTGCCAGCAGTTTACTACAGCAAGAGACCCAGTACTTC | CASSLLQQETQYF
TRBJ2-7 | TRBD2 | 15 | NA | TRBV6-5 | TGTGCCAGCAGTTCGTCGACTAGCGGCCGCTACGAGCAGTACTTC | CASSSSTSGRYEQYF
TRBJ2-3 | TRBD2 | 17 | NA | TRBV7-2 | TGTGCCAGCAGGCCGGGACTAGCGGGGGGGCCTTCAGATACGCAGTATTTT | CASRPGLAGGPSDTQYF
TRBJ2-7 | TRBD1 | 15 | NA | TRBV28 | TGTGCCAGCAGTCCAACCCCCGGGACAGTGTACGAGCAGTACTTC | CASSPTPGTVYEQYF
TRBJ1-2 | NA | 14 | NA | TRBV28 | TGTGCCAGCAGTTTAACCGGGGTTGGCTATGGCTACACCTTC | CASSLTGVGYGYTF
TRBJ1-2 | TRBD1 | 13 | NA | TRBV28 | TGTGCCAGCAATCCAGGGGGAGGAGGGGGCTACACCTTC | CASNPGGGGGYTF
TRBJ2-3 | TRBD2 | 17 | few | TRBV5-1 | TGCGCCAGCAGCTCGGGTAAAGTTAGCGGGTACACAGATACGCAGTATTTT | CASSSGKVSGYTDTQYF
TRBJ1-1 | NA | 14 | NA | TRBV6-1 | TGTGCCAGCAGAGAGGGACCCTGGCTTACTGAAGCTTTCTTT | CASREGPWLTEAFF
TRBJ2-7 | TRBD1 | 15 | NA | TRBV4-1 | TGCGCCAGCAGCCAAGACGGACAGGGATACTACGAGCAGTACTTC | CASSQDGQGYYEQYF